One sample yielded the 29 T cell receptor beta chains listed below, sequenced in a study of CD8+ T cells in alopecia areata. Extracted RNA was reverse transcribed, and the resulting cDNA served as sequencing template. Some clones are missing from TCRdb's copy, which holds only in-frame ones; the method was immunoSEQ multiplex PCR. The sample lists about 150,000 clones; around 71% were seen once. Noted treatment: oral pan-JAK inhibitor, 5-10 mg twice daily. The material was CD4+ T cells sorted from blood, obtained at week 4, from a patient treated with tofacitinib. All receptors come from a human donor with alopecia areata.

This chain connects TRBV2 to TRBJ1-6, with TRBD1 matching 8 bases. CDR1 and CDR2 (germline): SNHLY, FYNNEI. V lost 3 bases, J lost 10 bases, and 8 bases stayed unmatched. CDR3 length: 15 amino acids. CDR3 DNA: TGTGCCAGCAGTGACGGACAGGGTACTGGCTCACCCCTCCACTTT. It yields the protein CASSDGQGTGSPLHF.

Only a few counts were recorded for this clone. The chain combines TRBV9 with TRBJ2-5; D gene ambiguous. CDR1 and CDR2 (germline): SGDLS, YYNGEE. The CDR3 loop spans 14 amino acids. Between the trimmed V and J ends, which lost 0 bases and 5 bases, there was a span of 11 bases. CDR3 sequence (DNA): TGTGCCAGCAGCGTAGTGGAAGCGTCGGAGACCCAGTACTTC. As protein: CASSVVEASETQYF.

This chain connects TRBV5-6 to TRBJ2-5; perhaps D is TRBD1 or TRBD2 (5 bases each). Trimming cost V 4 bases and J 5 bases, with 12 bases left between them. The CDR3 contains 13 residues. The germline V gene encodes CDR1 SGHDT and CDR2 YYEEEE. The CDR3 sequence: CASSSQGPETQYF. The CDR3 DNA is TGTGCCAGCAGCAGTCAGGGACCGGAGACCCAGTACTTC.

This clone has just a few counts. The chain links TRBV2 to TRBJ2-3; 11 bases line up with TRBD2. Germline loops: CDR1 SNHLY, CDR2 FYNNEI. J gave up 11 bases and V 5 bases, and 6 bases lay outside the gene matches. The CDR3 totals 13 residues. The DNA of the CDR3 is TGTGCCAGCAGTCCGACGACTAGCGGGGTGCAGTATTTT. Residues: CASSPTTSGVQYF.

V usage is TRBV29-1 and J usage is TRBJ2-5, with D hard to call. The CDR3 extends over 12 amino acids. The germline V gene has CDR1 SQVTM and CDR2 ANQGSEA. Trimming removed 5 bases from V and 5 bases from J, with 12 bases in between. The CDR3 here is CSVRDGMETQYF. In nucleotides, the CDR3 is TGCAGCGTTCGAGACGGTATGGAGACCCAGTACTTC.

The rearrangement links TRBV5-1 to TRBJ2-1; D possibly corresponds to TRBD2 (6 bases). The CDR3 is 14 residues long. V lost 1 base to trimming and J lost 8 bases, with 13 bases between them. Germline V lookup: CDR1 SGHRS, CDR2 YFSETQ. CDR3 DNA: TGCGCCAGCAGCTTGTTGACGGGGGTCGATGAGCAGTTCTTC. As protein: CASSLLTGVDEQFF.

The rearrangement uses TRBV5-6 and TRBJ1-2; 9 nucleotides line up with TRBD1. V lost 4 bases and J lost 7; bases outside the gene matches: 2. The germline gives CDR1 SGHDT, CDR2 YYEEEE. The CDR3 covers 12 residues. For the CDR3, the DNA is TGTGCCAGCAGCCGACAGGGGGTTGGCTACACCTTC. Translation gives CASSRQGVGYTF.

V and J are TRBV29-1 and TRBJ2-1; 8 positions match TRBD1. Per the germline V gene, CDR1 is SQVTM and CDR2 is ANQGSEA. The junction had 9 bases not matched to a gene; V was cut back by 1 base and J by 4 bases. CDR3 length: 16 amino acids. For the CDR3, the DNA is TGCAGCGTTGAAGCCTCGACAGGGGATCGGTACAATGAGCAGTTCTTC. As protein: CSVEASTGDRYNEQFF.

Only a few counts were recorded for this clone. The rearrangement joins TRBV29-1 to TRBJ2-3; 8 bases agree with TRBD2. CDR3 size: 14 residues. After removal of 3 bases from V and 4 bases from J, the junction contained 6 bases not matched to a gene. Germline V lookup: CDR1 SQVTM, CDR2 ANQGSEA. The CDR3 protein is CSVDRGGLSDTQYF. CDR3 DNA sequence: TGCAGCGTTGACCGGGGGGGCCTCTCAGATACGCAGTATTTT.

The chain couples TRBV29-1 to TRBJ2-5; a weak D match, TRBD1 (5 bases). The CDR3 is 12 amino acids. The V end was cut by 6 bases, the J end by 4 bases, with 12 bases between. CDR1 SQVTM and CDR2 ANQGSEA come from the germline V gene. The CDR3 coding sequence is TGCAGCGTCTCTGTGCAGGGAGAGACCCAGTACTTC. Protein product: CSVSVQGETQYF.

The CDR3 protein is CASSSGEVGGQPQHF. Here the CDR3 DNA reads TGTGCCAGCAGTTCCGGGGAGGTGGGAGGGCAGCCCCAGCATTTT. The V and J genes are TRBV28 and TRBJ1-5; D is uncertain. V lost 4 bases, J lost 7 bases, and 17 bases lay in between. In germline, CDR1 is MDHEN, CDR2 SYDVKM. This CDR3 spans 15 amino acids.

The rearrangement uses TRBV30 and TRBJ2-1; a possible D gene is TRBD2 (5 bases). The CDR3 has 12 residues. Deletions cut 3 bases from V and 7 bases from J, with 10 bases between. Germline V gene data show CDR1 as GTSNPN and CDR2 as SVGIG (reference sequence). The CDR3 loop reads CAWSGDGNEQFF. In DNA form, the CDR3 reads TGTGCCTGGAGCGGGGATGGTAATGAGCAGTTCTTC.

The V and J genes are TRBV4-1 and TRBJ1-5, with D maybe TRBD1 (5 bases). Germline V gene data show CDR1 as MGHRA and CDR2 as YSYEKL. The germline V and J ends were trimmed by 4 bases and 8 bases, with 18 bases remaining between them. The CDR3 runs to 15 residues. The CDR3 DNA reads TGCGCCAGCAGCCTTCAAGAAGGCAGGGATGAGCCCCAGCATTTT. It specifies CASSLQEGRDEPQHF.

The chain has TRBV4-1 and TRBJ2-1; D assignment may be TRBD1 or TRBD2 (5 bases each). Trimming took 2 bases from V and 0 from J, leaving 20 bases between them. The length of the CDR3 is 19 residues. CDR1 and CDR2 from the germline V gene are MGHRA and YSYEKL. CDR3 nucleotide sequence: TGCGCCAGCAGCCAACTATGGGACCCCTCCCCTGGCTCCTACAATGAGCAGTTCTTC. This sequence encodes CASSQLWDPSPGSYNEQFF.

The chain joins TRBV15 to TRBJ2-3, with 7 nucleotides matching TRBD1. Trimming cost V 5 bases and J 0 bases; bases outside gene matches: 8. This CDR3 has 16 amino acids. Germline CDR1 reads LNHNV; CDR2 reads YYDKDF (reference sequence). Written as DNA, the CDR3 is TGTGCCACCAGCGTTCCGGGACAGCCCAGCACAGATACGCAGTATTTT. Translation gives CATSVPGQPSTDTQYF.

This clone has only a few counts. The gene calls are TRBV30 and TRBJ1-4, with D perhaps TRBD1 (5 bases). The V end was cut by 3 bases, the J end by 5 bases, with 10 bases between. CDR3 size: 13 residues. The germline V gene has CDR1 GTSNPN and CDR2 SVGIG (reference sequence). The DNA for the CDR3 is TGTGCCTGGAGCACAGGAATGAATGAAAAACTGTTTTTT. Translating gives CAWSTGMNEKLFF.

The CDR3 bases are TGCAGCTTGGGGGGGAACACTGAAGCTTTCTTT. The encoded protein is CSLGGNTEAFF. The chain combines TRBV29-1 with TRBJ1-1, with D maybe TRBD1 (5 bases). The CDR3 runs to 11 residues. Trimming removed 8 bases from V and 1 base from J, with 8 bases in between. Germline V lookup: CDR1 SQVTM, CDR2 ANQGSEA.

This clone was seen a handful of times. The chain uses TRBV29-1 and TRBJ1-1, with D maybe TRBD1 (5 bases). CDR1 is SQVTM, CDR2 ANQGSEA, per germline. V shed 3 bases and J shed 2 bases, with 16 bases lying between them. The CDR3 extends over 15 amino acids. CDR3 sequence reads: CSVDGAGIGNTEAFF. The CDR3 DNA is TGCAGCGTTGACGGGGCAGGGATAGGCAACACTGAAGCTTTCTTT.

As DNA, the CDR3 is TGTGCCAGCAGCTCGGGACAGGGGGCCGCCGAGCAGTACTTC. It is translated as CASSSGQGAAEQYF. The J gene is TRBJ2-7, the V gene TRBV7-3; the match to TRBD1 covers 12 bases. From germline, CDR1 is SGHTA and CDR2 FQGTGA. With V trimmed by 4 bases and J by 6 bases, 4 bases remained unmatched. This CDR3 is 14 amino acids long.

This chain links TRBV7-2 with TRBJ2-2, with D possibly TRBD1 on 5 matching bases. This CDR3 contains 14 residues. Germline-derived CDR1 and CDR2 are SGHTA and FQGNSA. Trimming removed 2 bases at V and 5 bases at J, with 9 bases between. CDR3 DNA sequence: TGTGCCAGCAGCTTACAGGGAAGGACCGGGGAGCTGTTTTTT. It yields the protein CASSLQGRTGELFF.

This chain joins TRBV14 and TRBJ1-2; D ambiguous. V was clipped by 4 bases and J by 0 bases, with 9 bases between them. Germline CDR1 and CDR2: SGHDN and FVKESK. The CDR3 is made up of 14 amino acids. CDR3 nucleotides: TGTGCCAGCAGCCGACGGAATTCTAACTATGGCTACACCTTC. It translates to CASSRRNSNYGYTF.

V and J are TRBV7-3 and TRBJ2-3; 8 nucleotides line up with TRBD1. J lost 4 bases, V lost 5 bases, and 11 bases had no gene match. Germline V CDR1 and CDR2: SGHTA, FQGTGA. The CDR3 is made up of 16 amino acids. CDR3 protein: CASSQTTGAGADTQYF. CDR3 DNA: TGTGCCAGCAGCCAGACGACAGGGGCCGGGGCAGATACGCAGTATTTT.

The table lists this clone with a few counts. The rearrangement uses TRBV29-1 and TRBJ2-4; D call uncertain. Germline CDR1 and CDR2: SQVTM and ANQGSEA. This CDR3 has 16 amino acids. Between the trimmed V and J ends, which lost 6 bases and 0 bases, there was a span of 18 bases. As DNA, the CDR3 is TGCAGCGTCCCGTTCCCGGAAACATTAGCCAAAAACATTCAGTACTTC. It yields the protein CSVPFPETLAKNIQYF.

This sequence joins TRBV25-1 and TRBJ1-6, with D hard to call. Trimming removed 1 base from V and 6 bases from J, with 1 base in between. The CDR3 length is 12 residues. Germline CDR1 and CDR2: MGHDK and SYGVNS. The CDR3 DNA is TGTGCCAGCAGTGAATTTAATTCACCCCTCCACTTT. Translation gives CASSEFNSPLHF.

The CDR3 sequence: CATSIRATNEKLFF. CDR3 in DNA: TGTGCCACCAGTATTCGAGCAACTAATGAAAAACTGTTTTTT. V usage is TRBV15 and J usage is TRBJ1-4, with D uncertain. The CDR3 covers 14 residues. Germline values: CDR1 LNHNV, CDR2 YYDKDF (reference sequence). The ends were cut back, 6 bases at V and 0 bases at J, with 8 bases in the middle.

J is TRBJ1-2 and V is TRBV11-2; no definite D call. The CDR3 has 13 amino acids. Germline values: CDR1 SGHAT, CDR2 FQNNGV. V lost 1 base to trimming and J lost 7 bases, with 10 bases between them. CDR3 amino acids: CASSLGFETGYTF. In DNA, the CDR3 is TGTGCCAGCAGCTTAGGTTTCGAGACTGGCTACACCTTC.

This clone was observed a handful of times. The gene calls are TRBV29-1 and TRBJ2-3, with 11 bases matching TRBD2. Germline CDR1 SQVTM, CDR2 ANQGSEA. The CDR3 contains 16 residues. The V and J ends lost 5 bases and 5 bases, in that order; junction bases with no gene match: 12. In DNA form, the CDR3 reads TGCAGCGTTCGAAGGATAGCGGGGGGGCAGGGAGATACGCAGTATTTT. Residues: CSVRRIAGGQGDTQYF.

The rearrangement links TRBV4-1 to TRBJ1-2; 8 bases fit TRBD1. The CDR3 totals 14 residues. V trimming: 2 bases; J trimming: 7 bases; junction bases outside the gene matches: 6. Germline V gene sequence: CDR1 MGHRA, CDR2 YSYEKL. The CDR3 region is CASSQPGQGGGYTF. The CDR3 region has the DNA TGCGCCAGCAGCCAACCCGGACAGGGTGGTGGCTACACCTTC.

This clone came up a few times. CDR3 in DNA: TGTGCCAGCATTTACTACACTGAAGCTTTCTTT. Amino acid sequence: CASIYYTEAFF. The genes are TRBV2 and TRBJ1-1, with unresolved D. Trimming stripped 7 bases from V and 3 bases from J, with 6 bases between. The CDR3 spans 11 residues. Germline V CDR1 and CDR2: SNHLY, FYNNEI.